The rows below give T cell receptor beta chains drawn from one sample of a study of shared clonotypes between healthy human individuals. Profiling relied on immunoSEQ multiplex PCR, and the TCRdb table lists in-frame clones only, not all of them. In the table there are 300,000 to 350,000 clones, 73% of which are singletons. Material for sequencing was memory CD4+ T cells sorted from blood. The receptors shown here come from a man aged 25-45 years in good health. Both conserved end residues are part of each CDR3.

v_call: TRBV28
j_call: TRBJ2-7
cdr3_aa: CASSPPFSYEQYF

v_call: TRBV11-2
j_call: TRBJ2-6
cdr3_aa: CASSFSGANVLTF

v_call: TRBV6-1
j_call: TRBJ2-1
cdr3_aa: CASTVHRGKNNEQFF

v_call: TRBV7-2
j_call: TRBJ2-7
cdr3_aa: CASSLALRGRNEQYF

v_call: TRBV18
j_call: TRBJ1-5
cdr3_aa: CASSQGYASNQPQHF

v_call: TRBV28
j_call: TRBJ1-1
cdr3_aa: CASSLIRNTEAFF

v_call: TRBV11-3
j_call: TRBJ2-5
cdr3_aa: CASSAGSDKRSETQYF

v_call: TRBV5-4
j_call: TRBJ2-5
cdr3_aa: CASSRARGGETQYF

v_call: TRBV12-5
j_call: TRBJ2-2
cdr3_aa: CASGFAARWGTENTGELFF

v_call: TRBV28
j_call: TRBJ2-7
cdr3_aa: CASSQTGQGLYEQYF

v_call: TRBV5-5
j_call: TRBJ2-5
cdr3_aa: CASTYTGTVGQETQYF

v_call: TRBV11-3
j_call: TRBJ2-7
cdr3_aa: CASSFTGDREQYF

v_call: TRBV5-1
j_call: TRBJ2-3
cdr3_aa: CAGSYGALTDTQYF

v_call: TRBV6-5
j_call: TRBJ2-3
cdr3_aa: CASRPWATSTDTQYF

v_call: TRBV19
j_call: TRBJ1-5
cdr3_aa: CASSSGVSNQPQHF

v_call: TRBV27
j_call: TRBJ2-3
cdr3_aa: CASGRADTQYF

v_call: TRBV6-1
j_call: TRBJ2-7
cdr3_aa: CASSQGIHYEQYF

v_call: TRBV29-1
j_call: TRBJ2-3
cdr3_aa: CSVDGVAGVSTDTQYF

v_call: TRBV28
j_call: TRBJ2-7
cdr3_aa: CASKVLGGTYEQYF

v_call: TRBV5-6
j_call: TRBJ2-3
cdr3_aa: CASSRELAVNTDTQYF

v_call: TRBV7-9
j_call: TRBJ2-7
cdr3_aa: CASNRDSYEQYF

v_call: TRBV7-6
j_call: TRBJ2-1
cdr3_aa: CASSLVTQGPSYNEQFF

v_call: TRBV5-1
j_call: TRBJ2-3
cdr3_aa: CASKSLVTRAGGDTQYF

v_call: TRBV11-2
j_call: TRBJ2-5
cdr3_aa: CASSARQQETQYF

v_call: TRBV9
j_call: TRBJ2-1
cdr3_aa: CASSVGGSSYEQFF

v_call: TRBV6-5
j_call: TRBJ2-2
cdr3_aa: CASSYSGGGELFF

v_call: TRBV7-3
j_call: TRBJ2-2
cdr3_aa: CASSLEGRRENTGELFF

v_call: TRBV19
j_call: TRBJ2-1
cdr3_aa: CASSIDQGANDEQFF

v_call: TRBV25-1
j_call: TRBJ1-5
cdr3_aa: CASKAQGPGGTQHF

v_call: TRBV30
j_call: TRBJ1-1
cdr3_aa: CAWMERGAEAFF

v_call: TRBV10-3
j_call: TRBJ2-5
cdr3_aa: CAISESDETQYF

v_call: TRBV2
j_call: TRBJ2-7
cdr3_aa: CASSDPSLGYEQYF

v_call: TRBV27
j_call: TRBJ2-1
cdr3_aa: CASSYVPGGADNEQFF

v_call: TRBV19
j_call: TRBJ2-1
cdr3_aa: CASSIGAGDEQFF

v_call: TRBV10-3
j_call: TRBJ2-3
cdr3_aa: CAISPLAGADTQYF

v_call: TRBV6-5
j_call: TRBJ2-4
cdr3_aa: CASSYKNIQYF

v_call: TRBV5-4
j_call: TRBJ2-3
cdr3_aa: CASSLDRGSRTDTQYF

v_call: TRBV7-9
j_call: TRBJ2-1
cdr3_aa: CASSLAPTQFF

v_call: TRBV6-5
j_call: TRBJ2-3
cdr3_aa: CASTAPSTDTQYF

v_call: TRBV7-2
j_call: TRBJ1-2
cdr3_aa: CASSLWTRYGYTF

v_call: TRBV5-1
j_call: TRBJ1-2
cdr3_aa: CASSLVVGQNYGYTF

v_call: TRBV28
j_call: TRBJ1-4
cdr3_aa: CASSPTPGIGEKLFF

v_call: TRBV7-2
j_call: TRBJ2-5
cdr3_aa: CASSSTGTGETQYF

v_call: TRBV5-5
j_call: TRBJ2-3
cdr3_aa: CASSLDVGGAPTQYF

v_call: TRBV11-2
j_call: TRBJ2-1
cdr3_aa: CASSLPPAGVNEQFF

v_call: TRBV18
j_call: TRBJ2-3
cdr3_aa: CASSPYRREITSTDTQYF

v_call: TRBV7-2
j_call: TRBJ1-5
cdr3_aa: CASTRGYSNQPQHF

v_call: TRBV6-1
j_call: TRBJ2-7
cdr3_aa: CASSESRGGYEQYF